These 10 T cell receptor beta chains share one sample of origin, sequenced in a study of T cells expressing NK-cell markers. From its re-call of the 5' RACE reads, TCRdb lists each CDR3 protein once, without DNA. The sample's table shows roughly 120,000 distinct CDR3 sequences. The sequenced material came from blood T cells: a sorted CD56 or NKG2C T cell subset, CD4+ or CD8+ T cells, or bulk PBMC T cells (not recorded which). The receptors stem from a woman aged 18 to 75 in good health.

The chain carries TRBV24-1 and TRBJ2-1; no DNA is available, so the TRBD1 call from TCRdb remains unchecked. Germline lookup yields CDR1 KGHDR and CDR2 SFDVKD. The CDR3 runs 12 residues. The CDR3 here is CATRDRYNEQFF.

The chain uses TRBV30 and TRBJ1-1. CDR1 and CDR2 from the germline V gene are GTSNPN and SVGIG (reference sequence). This CDR3 is 13 amino acids long. The CDR3: CAWAWDLNTEAFF.

This chain connects TRBV10-3 to TRBJ2-3; TCRdb reports TRBD1, a call that lacks DNA to check it against. This CDR3 comprises 16 residues. Per the germline V gene, CDR1 is ENHRY and CDR2 is SYGVKD. This CDR3 reads CAISEGLPVPPDTQYF.

V usage is TRBV6-5 and J usage is TRBJ2-1; TCRdb lists TRBD2, though no DNA is available to test this call. The CDR3 covers 17 residues. Looked up from germline, CDR1 is MNHEY and CDR2 is SVGAGI. CDR3 loop: CASSSSGTSGRVNEQFF.

This chain uses TRBV12-3 or TRBV12-4 with TRBJ2-3; as DNA is missing, the TRBD2 call by TCRdb cannot be tested. The length of the CDR3 is 15 residues. CDR3 sequence: CASSPLAGVADTQYF.

The chain combines TRBV3-1 with TRBJ1-2; TCRdb outputs TRBD1, but without DNA this stays unchecked. Per germline, CDR1 LGHDT and CDR2 YNNKEL (reference sequence). The CDR3 sequence is 17 residues long. CDR3 in amino acids: CASSQDLDHGAYYGYTF.

CDR3 residues: CASSTGVAGINEQFF. V is TRBV19 and J is TRBJ2-1; TCRdb reports TRBD2, a call that lacks DNA to check it against. In germline, CDR1 is LNHDA, CDR2 SQIVND (reference sequence). The CDR3 is 15 residues long.

The chain employs TRBV20-1 and TRBJ2-1; TCRdb proposes TRBD2, but this gene call is untestable without DNA. This CDR3 region has 14 residues. Per germline, CDR1 DFQATT and CDR2 SNEGSKA (reference sequence). The CDR3 region is CSARGLAAYNEQFF.

The gene calls are TRBV12-3 or TRBV12-4 and TRBJ2-5; TCRdb's D call, TRBD1, is unchecked because there is no DNA. This CDR3 has 15 amino acids. This chain's CDR3 is CASSWTGEYQETQYF.

The V and J genes are TRBV7-6 and TRBJ2-2; TCRdb lists TRBD2, though no DNA is available to test this call. Germline-derived CDR1 and CDR2 are SGHVS and FNYEAQ. The CDR3 length is 14 residues. This chain's CDR3 is CASSSPAESGELFF. The full variable domain, its missing parts supplied by reference TRBV7-6 and TRBJ2-2, is GAGVSQSPRYKVTKRGQDVALRCDPISGHVSLYWYRQALGQGPEFLTYFNYEAQQDKSGLPNDRFSAERPEGSISTLTIQRTEQRDSAMYRCASSSPAESGELFFGEGSRLTVL.